The TCR beta chain described here comes from a study of blood T cell repertoires in COVID-19. At the level of the study: PBMCs, B-cell-depleted T cells, or T cells were the source of the cDNA or gDNA that made up the material.

Study processing details: For nucleated cells, counts were estimated from reference gene primer amplification. The repertoire was sequenced with immunoSEQ multiplex PCR; TCRdb's copy has only in-frame clones and lacks some. Clonal size and the V and J genes are those of that table, whereas D and trimming came from the DNA. The table shows some 100,000 clones, with roughly 79% occurring only once. The CDR3 extends over 12 amino acids. Per germline, CDR1 GTSNPN and CDR2 SVGIG (reference sequence). The V and J ends lost 5 bases and 13 bases respectively, with 20 bases between them. The origin of this receptor is a human donor in a cohort sampled during active COVID-19. Material for sequencing was peripheral blood. The V call is TRBV30, the J call TRBJ1-1, with D perhaps TRBD1 (6 bases). CDR3 bases: TGTGCCTGGTCACCGGGGGGGCCCCTGAGTTTCTTT. Protein sequence: CAWSPGGPLSFF.